This T cell receptor beta chain was recovered during a study of blood T cell repertoires in COVID-19. Overall study: The analysed material was cDNA or gDNA that came from T cells, B-cell-depleted T cells, or PBMCs.

V dropped 0 bases and J dropped 0 bases, with 12 bases sitting between them. This CDR3 spans 17 amino acids. Germline V CDR1 and CDR2: MNHEY, SMNVEV (reference sequence). Sequencing used immunoSEQ multiplex PCR; TCRdb keeps in-frame clones, though not all of them. This sample has under 350,000 clones, with approximately 86% found just once. This clonotype was sampled from a woman in her 40s with acute COVID-19. The material sequenced was PBMCs or T cells enriched from blood (not recorded which). This rearrangement joins TRBV27 to TRBJ2-1; a weak D match, TRBD2 (6 bases). DNA of the CDR3: TGTGCCAGCAGTTTATCGCTCGGCGGGACCTCCTACAATGAGCAGTTCTTC. It encodes CASSLSLGGTSYNEQFF.